The text below deals with one T cell receptor (beta chain). Its cognate antigen has yet to be identified. Base qualities were left out, and no much larger clone turns up one base away. The junction carries 9 bases between V and J, which are trimmed by 3 bases and 1 base respectively. From the cysteine up to the phenylalanine, the CDR3 has a length of 14 residues. Here the CDR3 DNA is all that survives: 42 bases in frame from base 1. Via the germline V gene, CDR1 is SGHDN and CDR2 FVKESK. The CDR3 regions of human TCRbeta chains were analyzed by immunosequencing. Turning to the authors' computational methods: TCRs in the repertoires were matched against a reference library of SARS-CoV-2-specific TCRs that had been generated with the MIRA antigen-specificity platform. Breadth meant the fraction of unique TCRs that were SARS-CoV-2-associated, whereas depth meant the fraction of total T cells that were SARS-CoV-2-associated. Using the MIRA data, each spike-specific TCR was assigned both to the spike region to which the TCR was reactive and to a CD4 or CD8 class. Log10-transformed breadth and depth values were compared by one-way ANOVA with Sidak's multiple comparisons tests. TCRdb stores this immuneACCESS table with in-frame sequences only. Part of the clones is absent; in the studies checked, under half of the shortfall reflects unresolved V genes, and no reason is known for the rest. The V and J calls and clone size come from that table; D and trimming were worked out from the DNA. Within this sample are 95,000 to 150,000 clones, with about 88% of them counted one time only. The ten largest clonotypes hold about 27% of the sample.

The sample's time point label is to be understood as: baseline before first vaccination. Vaccinee samples came from UK trials COV001 and COV002, including a single-blind randomized controlled phase 2/3 trial of AZD1222 (ChAdOx1 nCoV-19) in healthy adults. For TCRbeta chain sequencing, PBMC samples were collected from trial participants at day 0 and at day 28 after the second dose. The data were obtained in a study of T cell responses to AZD1222 COVID-19 vaccine (dated by TCRdb to about 2021). About the study as a whole: Because spike-specific TCR depth and breadth did not differ between the two schedules, AZD1222 recipients who got a second dose at roughly 4 weeks were pooled with those who got a second dose at roughly 12 weeks. A total of about 230 trial participants underwent TCR sequencing, of whom about 210 received two doses of AZD1222 and about 25 received two doses of the MenACWY control vaccine. Enrollment into the trials was organized by age into subgroups of 18-55, 56-69 and 70-plus years, and those subgroups contained around 150, 28 and 57 TCR-sequenced participants, respectively.

The research as a whole found: Spike-specific TCR breadth and depth rose significantly after two AZD1222 doses compared with day 0 and with MenACWY recipients. The 56-69-year group was small, and its depth increase did not reach significance, likely because of low power. Reportedly, almost half of the unique spike-specific TCRs recognized epitopes lying outside the regions that are mutated in the B.1.351 and B.1.1.7 variants. Conclusions about previously exposed vaccinees are limited because only 6 or 7 AZD1222 recipients were SARS-CoV-2 seropositive at baseline. Because no day 14 peak-response samples were available, the repertoires could be characterized only after the peak T cell response. Vaccine-associated CD4 TCRs spanned the whole spike protein, with dominant responses in regions 160-218 and 743-854. Participants were mostly white British and included more females than males, and it was suggested by the authors that clonal diversity may have been underestimated.

This sequence was found in an adult in good health. This chain is built from TRBV14 and TRBJ1-2, with the identity of the D gene unclear. This material consisted of peripheral blood, taken on day 0 of AZD1222 vaccination. Read as DNA, the sequence is TGTGCCAGCAGCCAGGCGTCGGGTAACTATGGCTACACCTTC. Its amino acids are CASSQASGNYGYTF.